This T cell receptor beta chain derives from a study of cytomegalovirus exposure and HLA in healthy donors. For the study at large: Inside one of the first data releases sat tens of millions of unique TCRs taken from HLA-typed donors.

The PCR ran on 60 Vbeta and 13 Jbeta primers. Assay used: immunoSEQ multiplex PCR; TCRdb lists only in-frame clones, some missing. The table records over 100,000 clones, roughly 79% of them present only once. In germline, CDR1 is SGDLS, CDR2 YYNGEE. The CDR3 is 13 residues long. The germline V and J ends were trimmed by 0 bases and 1 base, with 5 bases remaining between them. Overall study results and limits: Of the V segments, some could not be distinguished, including TRBV6-2 and TRBV6-3, and were excluded. A later examination showed that TCR association rates differed by HLA locus, with DRB1 most and HLA-C fewest.

Concerning this clone: Its specificity is unknown.

The clonotype comes from a woman aged 45-59 years in good health and CMV-seropositive. The genes are TRBV9 and TRBJ2-7; D is unclear. Sequencing was done on a sample of PBMCs. The CDR3 protein is CASSVGPSYEQYF. DNA of the CDR3: TGTGCCAGCAGCGTAGGTCCTTCCTACGAGCAGTACTTC.